This T cell receptor beta chain emerged from a study of tumor and adjacent non-tumor tissue in lung cancer. Whole-study context: Patients comprised about eleven adenocarcinoma, a couple of squamous cell carcinoma and 1 small cell lung cancer.

This clonotype occurred many times. The template was RNA from unsorted bulk tissue. This non-tumor lung sample came from over 3 cm beyond the tumor edge. The library came from three nested PCR rounds adapted from ARM-PCR protocols. TCRdb ran MiXCR on the multiplex PCR reads and lists one entry per CDR3 protein. The sample lists tens of thousands of distinct CDR3 sequences, more than 60% occurring once. V gave up 3 bases and J gave up 3 bases, with 9 bases separating them. There are 12 residues in the CDR3. CDR1 and CDR2 from the germline V gene are GTSNPN and SVGIG (reference sequence). The sequencing input was distant non-tumor lung tissue. This clonotype was sampled from a woman aged 40-49 years with non-small cell lung cancer. The V call is TRBV30, the J call TRBJ2-7; D not resolved. The CDR3 sequence is CAWSPLDYEQYF. The CDR3 nucleotides are TGTGCCTGGAGCCCCTTAGACTACGAGCAGTACTTC.